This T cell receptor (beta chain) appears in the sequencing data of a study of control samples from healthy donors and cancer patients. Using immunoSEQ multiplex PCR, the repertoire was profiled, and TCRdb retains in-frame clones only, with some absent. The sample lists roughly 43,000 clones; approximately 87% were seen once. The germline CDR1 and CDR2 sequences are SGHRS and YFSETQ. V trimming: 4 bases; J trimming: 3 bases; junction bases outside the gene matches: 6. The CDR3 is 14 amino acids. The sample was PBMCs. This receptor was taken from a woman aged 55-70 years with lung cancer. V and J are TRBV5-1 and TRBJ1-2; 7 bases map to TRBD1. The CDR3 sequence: CASSLGQDDYGYTF. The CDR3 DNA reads TGCGCCAGCAGCCTCGGACAGGACGACTATGGCTACACCTTC.